These 32 T cell receptor beta chains were all obtained from the same sample, sequenced in a study of blood T cell repertoires in COVID-19. Only in-frame clones appear in the TCRdb table, and some are missing; sequencing was by immunoSEQ multiplex PCR. The table includes just under 150,000 clones, roughly 87% detected once. The sequenced material came from peripheral blood. Receptors originate from a woman aged 50 to 60 with acute or convalescent COVID-19.

V and J are TRBV10-3 and TRBJ2-7; TRBD1 matches at 9 bases. V was pared by 3 bases and J by 3 bases, with 3 bases of the junction left unmatched. The CDR3 consists of 14 residues. Germline CDR1 is ENHRY and CDR2 is SYGVKD. The CDR3 protein is CAISEQGAFYEQYF. The CDR3 bases are TGTGCCATCAGTGAACAGGGGGCATTCTACGAGCAGTACTTC.

This sequence joins TRBV5-1 and TRBJ2-1, with TRBD2 matching over 8 bases. Per the germline V gene, CDR1 is SGHRS and CDR2 is YFSETQ. The CDR3 has 13 residues. The J segment lost 9 bases and the V segment lost 2 bases, leaving 4 bases of the junction unmatched. This CDR3 is CASSFGGAGEQFF. CDR3 sequence (DNA): TGCGCCAGCAGCTTCGGGGGGGCCGGTGAGCAGTTCTTC.

The genes are TRBV30 and TRBJ1-4, with unresolved D. The CDR3 runs 14 residues. Between the trimmed V and J ends, which lost 5 bases and 7 bases, there was a span of 17 bases. In germline, CDR1 is GTSNPN, CDR2 SVGIG (reference sequence). The CDR3 DNA is TGTGCCTGGGCCCCCTTTGGCAAGCGTGAAAAACTGTTTTTT. Residues: CAWAPFGKREKLFF.

A word on this clone: One end of the junction varies from germline; a read error may be responsible. The genes are TRBV7-3 and TRBJ2-2; 12 nucleotides match TRBD1. CDR3 length: 18 amino acids. Germline V gene data show CDR1 as SGHTA and CDR2 as FQGTGA. In DNA, the CDR3 is TGTGCCAGCAGCGTAACCGGGACAGGGGGCCGTCAAACCGGGGAGCTGTTTTTT. It encodes CASSVTGTGGRQTGELFF.

This clone occurred once. Other nucleotide sequences from this sample produce the same CDR3. This chain connects TRBV9 to TRBJ2-5; 10 bases are shared with TRBD2. The CDR3 contains 15 residues. CDR1 SGDLS and CDR2 YYNGEE come from the germline V gene. J lost 2 bases, V lost 3 bases, and 4 bases had no gene match. CDR3 bases: TGTGCCAGCAGCGCCCTACTAGCGGGACAAGAGACCCAGTACTTC. It is translated as CASSALLAGQETQYF. The full variable domain, rest sourced from reference TRBV9 and TRBJ2-5, is DSGVTQTPKHLITATGQRVTLRCSPRSGDLSVYWYQQSLDQGLQFLIQYYNGEERAKGNILERFSAQQFPDLHSELNLSSLELGDSALYFCASSALLAGQETQYFGPGTRLLVL.

The genes are TRBV18 and TRBJ1-4, with D possibly being TRBD1 (5 bases). The CDR3 consists of 13 residues. Germline values: CDR1 KGHSH, CDR2 LQKENI. V lost 2 bases to trimming and J lost 8 bases, with 9 bases between them. Here the CDR3 reads CASSPDSGEKLFF. In nucleotides, the CDR3 is TGTGCCAGCTCACCAGACAGCGGGGAAAAACTGTTTTTT.

This clone was seen only a few times. The V call is TRBV9, the J call TRBJ1-5; tentative D call: TRBD1 (6 bases). This CDR3 region has 15 residues. Trimming removed 3 bases from V and 0 bases from J, with 10 bases in between. The germline CDR1 and CDR2 sequences are SGDLS and YYNGEE. CDR3: CASSATGLSNQPQHF. As DNA, the CDR3 is TGTGCCAGCAGCGCCACAGGGCTTAGCAATCAGCCCCAGCATTTT.

The chain is built from TRBV5-1 and TRBJ1-2, with TRBD1 matching over 7 bases. This CDR3 is 16 amino acids long. The germline gives CDR1 SGHRS, CDR2 YFSETQ. Trimming took 0 bases from V and 0 from J; bases not matched to a gene: 5. The CDR3 sequence: CASSLDRGTSNYGYTF. CDR3 in DNA: TGCGCCAGCAGCTTGGACAGGGGAACGTCTAACTATGGCTACACCTTC.

This clone was seen a handful of times. The V and J genes are TRBV21-1 and TRBJ1-5; TRBD1 reflects the table's D call only, with no check against the DNA. TRBV21-1 is termed a pseudogene. This CDR3 contains 12 residues. The CDR3, as DNA: TGTGCCAGAAGACAGGGCGGCCAGCCCCAGCATTTT. Translated: CARRQGGQPQHF.

This chain joins TRBV19 and TRBJ1-5; possible D gene TRBD1, 5 bases. Trimming removed 7 bases at V and 2 bases at J, with 12 bases between. The CDR3 totals 14 residues. CDR1 is LNHDA and CDR2 is SQIVND in the germline V gene (reference sequence). In DNA, the CDR3 is TGTGCCAGTAATATCAGGGTGGGCAATCAGCCCCAGCATTTT. Protein sequence: CASNIRVGNQPQHF.

The chain employs TRBV9 and TRBJ2-5; TRBD1 aligns across 7 bases. The junction had 7 bases not matched to a gene; V was cut back by 3 bases and J by 2 bases. Germline-derived CDR1 and CDR2 are SGDLS and YYNGEE. The CDR3 sequence is 15 residues long. The DNA for the CDR3 is TGTGCCAGCAGCGGACGACAGGGTGTACAAGAGACCCAGTACTTC. As protein: CASSGRQGVQETQYF.

This sequence joins TRBV11-2 and TRBJ2-1; TRBD1 might be the D (5 bases). The CDR3 covers 17 residues. The germline V gene encodes CDR1 SGHAT and CDR2 FQNNGV. The germline V and J ends were trimmed by 1 base and 6 bases, with 19 bases remaining between them. The CDR3 here is CASSLGRGRSIGNEQFF. CDR3 nucleotide sequence: TGTGCCAGCAGCTTAGGAAGGGGCAGGTCGATAGGCAATGAGCAGTTCTTC.

The V and J genes are TRBV6-5 and TRBJ2-2, with no clear D. The CDR3 is made up of 13 amino acids. Trimming took 2 bases from V and 10 from J, leaving 11 bases between them. From germline, CDR1 is MNHEY and CDR2 SVGAGI. CDR3 loop: CASSYRSLPELFF. CDR3 DNA sequence: TGTGCCAGCAGTTACCGGAGTTTACCGGAGCTGTTTTTT.

This sequence joins TRBV6-5 and TRBJ2-1; 7 bases map to TRBD1. With V trimmed by 6 bases and J by 7 bases, 12 bases remained unmatched. Germline V lookup: CDR1 MNHEY, CDR2 SVGAGI. The CDR3 is made up of 15 amino acids. The CDR3 sequence: CASSPQGFYGNEQFF. CDR3 DNA sequence: TGTGCCAGCAGCCCACAGGGGTTCTATGGAAATGAGCAGTTCTTC.

The chain joins TRBV18 to TRBJ2-6, with TRBD1 matching over 7 bases. The germline V gene has CDR1 KGHSH and CDR2 LQKENI. The length of the CDR3 is 18 residues. V shed 1 base, J shed 0 bases, and the junction held 6 bases outside the gene matches. In DNA, the CDR3 is TGTGCCAGCTCACCACGGGACAGTCAGAGCTCTGGGGCCAACGTCCTGACTTTC. Amino acids: CASSPRDSQSSGANVLTF.

The J gene is TRBJ1-2, the V gene TRBV6-1, with 8 bases identical to TRBD1. Germline CDR1 MNHNS, CDR2 SASEGT. V dropped 3 bases and J dropped 8; count of bases not matched to a gene: 11. The CDR3 length is 15 residues. CDR3 nucleotide sequence: TGTGCCAGCAGTGACTTCGGCAGGGGGCAAAAAGGCTACACCTTC. It specifies CASSDFGRGQKGYTF.

The gene calls are TRBV9 and TRBJ1-4, with TRBD1 matching over 10 bases. J gave up 8 bases and V 4 bases, and 8 bases lay outside the gene matches. Germline CDR1 is SGDLS and CDR2 is YYNGEE. The CDR3 totals 15 residues. CDR3 sequence: CASSTRQGAGEKLFF. Written as DNA, the CDR3 is TGTGCCAGCAGCACTCGACAGGGGGCTGGGGAAAAACTGTTTTTT.

This clone was detected only once. This chain connects TRBV7-9 to TRBJ2-5; weak D call: TRBD1 (6 bases). There are 14 residues in the CDR3. V was cut by 4 bases and J by 5 bases, with 14 bases left in between. Looked up from germline, CDR1 is SEHNR and CDR2 is FQNEAQ (reference sequence). CDR3 in amino acids: CASSSGQLWETQYF. As DNA, the CDR3 is TGTGCCAGCAGCTCAGGACAGCTGTGGGAGACCCAGTACTTC.

About this clone itself: A much larger clonotype is one base distant, so this may be a read error. The same CDR3 also results from other DNA sequences found in this sample. The chain combines TRBV15 with TRBJ1-1, with unresolved D. Looked up from germline, CDR1 is LNHNV and CDR2 is YYDKDF (reference sequence). V lost 1 base to trimming and J lost 2 bases, with 8 bases between them. The CDR3 length is 14 residues. CDR3 in DNA: TGTGCCACCAGCAGAGGAGAACCTAACACTGAAGCTTTCTTT. Translated, it gives CATSRGEPNTEAFF.

The CDR3 protein is CASSSRQGAVYNSPLHF. The CDR3 nucleotides are TGTGCCAGCAGTTCCCGTCAGGGGGCGGTCTATAATTCACCCCTCCACTTT. The chain has TRBV27 and TRBJ1-6; 8 nucleotides align to TRBD1. CDR1 is MNHEY, CDR2 SMNVEV, per germline (reference sequence). The CDR3 length is 17 residues. The V gene end was trimmed by 4 bases and the J gene end by 3 bases; junction bases not matched to a gene: 8.

This clone was picked up one time. The J gene is TRBJ2-1, the V gene TRBV10-2, with TRBD2 as a possible D gene (5 bases). V lost 5 bases, J lost 4 bases, and 9 bases lay in between. The CDR3 sequence is 13 residues long. The germline gives CDR1 WSHSY, CDR2 SAAADI. Here the CDR3 reads CASSRGPYNEQFF. In DNA form, the CDR3 reads TGCGCCAGCAGTCGAGGGCCTTACAATGAGCAGTTCTTC.

The rearrangement links TRBV5-6 to TRBJ2-6; possible D gene TRBD1, 6 bases. The length of the CDR3 is 15 residues. Per germline, CDR1 SGHDT and CDR2 YYEEEE. V lost 2 bases to trimming and J lost 2 bases, with 8 bases between them. CDR3 sequence (DNA): TGTGCCAGCAGCTTAGGGGGAACTGGGGCCAACGTCCTGACTTTC. The encoded protein is CASSLGGTGANVLTF.

The rearrangement joins TRBV5-1 to TRBJ2-3; 12 bases are a match to TRBD2. This CDR3 is built from 17 residues. J was trimmed by 2 bases and V by 4 bases; bases with no gene match: 8. Per the germline V gene, CDR1 is SGHRS and CDR2 is YFSETQ. CDR3 bases: TGCGCCAGCAGCCTATCGGCTAGCGGGGGGGTCACAGATACGCAGTATTTT. Translation gives CASSLSASGGVTDTQYF.

J is TRBJ2-7 and V is TRBV7-9, with TRBD1 identical over 9 bases. The CDR3 spans 14 residues. CDR1 is SEHNR and CDR2 is FQNEAQ in the germline V gene (reference sequence). The V segment lost 5 bases and the J segment 1 base; nucleotides outside the gene matches: 3. This CDR3 is CASSPTGGSYEQYF. The CDR3, as DNA: TGTGCCAGCAGCCCGACAGGGGGTTCCTACGAGCAGTACTTC.

In regard to this clone: This sample also contains other DNA sequences that code for the same CDR3. The V call is TRBV24-1, the J call TRBJ2-1, with D maybe TRBD2 (5 bases). In germline, CDR1 is KGHDR, CDR2 SFDVKD. The CDR3 contains 13 residues. V was shortened by 1 base and J by 7 bases, with 7 bases between the two germline ends. The CDR3 loop reads CATSDFRGNEQFF. As DNA, the CDR3 is TGTGCCACCAGTGATTTTCGGGGAAATGAGCAGTTCTTC.

The rearrangement uses TRBV19 and TRBJ1-1; D call uncertain. With 3 bases removed from V and 2 bases from J, the gap between germline ends came to 7 bases. CDR1 is LNHDA, CDR2 SQIVND, per germline (reference sequence). This CDR3 region has 13 residues. The CDR3 bases are TGTGCCAGTAGTATGCAGAAAAACACTGAAGCTTTCTTT. Its translation is CASSMQKNTEAFF. The whole variable domain, filled in from reference TRBV19 and TRBJ1-1, reads DGGITQSPKYLFRKEGQNVTLSCEQNLNHDAMYWYRQDPGQGLRLIYYSQIVNDFQKGDIAEGYSVSREKKESFPLTVTSAQKNPTAFYLCASSMQKNTEAFFGQGTRLTVV.

The gene calls are TRBV9 and TRBJ2-1; 11 positions match TRBD1. With V trimmed by 2 bases and J by 2 bases, 0 bases remained unmatched. The CDR3 is 15 amino acids. CDR1 is SGDLS and CDR2 is YYNGEE in the germline V gene. CDR3 residues: CASSVDRGPYNEQFF. The CDR3 DNA is TGTGCCAGCAGCGTGGACAGGGGGCCCTACAATGAGCAGTTCTTC. Full variable domain (remainder filled in from reference TRBV9 and TRBJ2-1): DSGVTQTPKHLITATGQRVTLRCSPRSGDLSVYWYQQSLDQGLQFLIQYYNGEERAKGNILERFSAQQFPDLHSELNLSSLELGDSALYFCASSVDRGPYNEQFFGPGTRLTVL.

The chain combines TRBV4-2 with TRBJ2-7, with D unclear. The CDR3 has 14 residues. The germline gives CDR1 LGHNA, CDR2 YNFKEQ. Trimming pared 6 bases from V and 1 base from J, leaving 13 bases between. Here the CDR3 DNA reads TGTGCCAGCAGTGGGCAGGCCCAATCCTACGAGCAGTACTTC. It translates to CASSGQAQSYEQYF.

This rearrangement joins TRBV20-1 to TRBJ2-2, with a possible D match to TRBD2 (6 bases). V was cut by 3 bases and J by 2 bases, with 13 bases left in between. Germline CDR1 DFQATT, CDR2 SNEGSKA (reference sequence). The CDR3 spans 15 residues. Here the CDR3 DNA reads TGCAGTGCTAGTTACCCGGGGGTAAACACCGGGGAGCTGTTTTTT. This codes for CSASYPGVNTGELFF.

This clone showed up just a few times. The J gene is TRBJ2-7, the V gene TRBV6-5; 8 bases align to TRBD1. After removal of 6 bases from V and 5 bases from J, the junction contained 3 bases not matched to a gene. Germline CDR1 MNHEY, CDR2 SVGAGI. This CDR3 is 12 amino acids long. The CDR3 bases are TGTGCCAGCAGGGACAGGGCCGACGAGCAGTACTTC. Translated: CASRDRADEQYF.

The V call is TRBV12-5, the J call TRBJ1-4; D call uncertain. Looked up from germline, CDR1 is LGHNT and CDR2 is FRNRAP. V lost 7 bases, J lost 4 bases, and 10 bases lay in between. The CDR3 runs 13 residues. This CDR3 reads CASAREFNEKLFF. DNA of the CDR3: TGTGCTAGTGCTCGGGAGTTTAATGAAAAACTGTTTTTT.

The chain recombines TRBV7-2 with TRBJ1-5, with D perhaps TRBD1 (5 bases). The V end was cut by 1 base, the J end by 7 bases, with 14 bases between. Germline V lookup: CDR1 SGHTA, CDR2 FQGNSA. The CDR3 runs to 15 residues. CDR3 sequence (DNA): TGTGCCAGCAGCTTAGTGAAGGTTGGGGGGCAGCCCCAGCATTTT. It encodes CASSLVKVGGQPQHF.